This T cell receptor beta chain was recovered during a study of shared clonotypes between healthy human individuals. A remark on this clone: The target antigen is unknown.

Per the germline V gene, CDR1 is SGDLS and CDR2 is YYNGEE. Trimming pared 2 bases from V and 0 bases from J, leaving 13 bases between. The CDR3 extends over 16 amino acids. Using immunoSEQ multiplex PCR, the repertoire was profiled, and TCRdb retains in-frame clones only, with some absent. The data hold some 500,000 clones, with less than 96% observed a single time. Everyone who donated was a Caucasian adult who lived in Nashville, Tennessee. Whole-study results and caveats: Naive subsets generally had larger estimated richness than memory subsets.

Specimen: naive CD4+ T cells sorted from blood. Regarding subset: CD45RA+ positively selected. This receptor was obtained from a woman in her twenties or thirties in good health. J is TRBJ2-3 and V is TRBV9; maybe TRBD2 (6 bases). The CDR3 nucleotides read TGTGCCAGCAGCGTGGGGACTGGGACTAGCACAGATACGCAGTATTTT. Translated: CASSVGTGTSTDTQYF.